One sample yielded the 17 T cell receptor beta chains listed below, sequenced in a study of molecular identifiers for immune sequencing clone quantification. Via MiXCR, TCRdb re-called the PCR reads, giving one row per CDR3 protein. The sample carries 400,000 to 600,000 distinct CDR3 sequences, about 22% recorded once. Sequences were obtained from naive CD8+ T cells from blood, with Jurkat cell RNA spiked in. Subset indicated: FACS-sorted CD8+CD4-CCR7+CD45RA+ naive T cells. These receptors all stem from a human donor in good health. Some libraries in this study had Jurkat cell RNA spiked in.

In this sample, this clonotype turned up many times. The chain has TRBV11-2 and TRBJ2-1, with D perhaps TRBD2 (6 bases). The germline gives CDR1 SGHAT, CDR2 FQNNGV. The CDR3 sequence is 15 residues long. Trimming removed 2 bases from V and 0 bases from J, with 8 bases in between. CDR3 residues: CASSLTLASYNEQFF. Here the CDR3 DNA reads TGTGCCAGCAGCTTAACACTAGCCTCCTACAATGAGCAGTTCTTC.

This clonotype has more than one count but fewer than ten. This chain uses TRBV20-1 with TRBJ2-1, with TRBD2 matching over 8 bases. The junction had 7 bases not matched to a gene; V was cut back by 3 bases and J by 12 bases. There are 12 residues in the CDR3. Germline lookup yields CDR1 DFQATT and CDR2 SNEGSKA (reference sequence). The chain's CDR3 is CSARVSGSGQFF. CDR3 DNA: TGCAGTGCTAGGGTCAGCGGGAGCGGGCAGTTCTTC.

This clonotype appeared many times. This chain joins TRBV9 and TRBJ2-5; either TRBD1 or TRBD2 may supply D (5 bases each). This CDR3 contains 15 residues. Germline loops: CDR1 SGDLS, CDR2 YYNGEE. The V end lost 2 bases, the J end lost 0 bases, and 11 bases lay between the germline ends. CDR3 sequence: CASSVGTSNQETQYF. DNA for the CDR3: TGTGCCAGCAGCGTCGGGACGTCCAACCAAGAGACCCAGTACTTC.

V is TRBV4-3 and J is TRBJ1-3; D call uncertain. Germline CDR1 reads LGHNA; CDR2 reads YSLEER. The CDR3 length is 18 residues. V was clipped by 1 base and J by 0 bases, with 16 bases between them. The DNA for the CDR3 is TGCGCCAGCAGCCAAGTTAACGCAGGAACGAGCTCTGGAAACACCATATATTTT. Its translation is CASSQVNAGTSSGNTIYF.

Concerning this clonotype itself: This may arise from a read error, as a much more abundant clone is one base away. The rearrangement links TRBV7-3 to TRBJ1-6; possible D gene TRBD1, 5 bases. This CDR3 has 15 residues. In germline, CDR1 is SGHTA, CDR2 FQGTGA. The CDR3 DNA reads TGTGCCAGCAGCTTCCTCCAGGGTTATTCTTCACCCCTCCGCTTT. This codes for CASSFLQGYSSPLRF.

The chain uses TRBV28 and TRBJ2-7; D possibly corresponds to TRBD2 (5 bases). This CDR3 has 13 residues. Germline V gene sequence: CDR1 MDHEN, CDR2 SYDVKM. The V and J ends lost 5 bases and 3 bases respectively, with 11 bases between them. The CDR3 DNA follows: TGTGCCAGCAGTACTAGACGAATCTACGAGCAGTACTTC. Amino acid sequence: CASSTRRIYEQYF.

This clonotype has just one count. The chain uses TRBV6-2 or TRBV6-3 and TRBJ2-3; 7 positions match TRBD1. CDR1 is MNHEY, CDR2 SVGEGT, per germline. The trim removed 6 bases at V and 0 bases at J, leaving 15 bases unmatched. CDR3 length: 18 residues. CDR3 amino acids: CASRNLKGAYTSTDTQYF. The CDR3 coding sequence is TGTGCCAGCAGAAACCTCAAGGGGGCCTATACTAGCACAGATACGCAGTATTTT.

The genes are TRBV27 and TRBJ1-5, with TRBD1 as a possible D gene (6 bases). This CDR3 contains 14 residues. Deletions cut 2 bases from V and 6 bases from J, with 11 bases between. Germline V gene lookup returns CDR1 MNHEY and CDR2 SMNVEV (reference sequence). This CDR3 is CASSLNGGFQPQHF. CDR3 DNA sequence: TGTGCCAGCAGTTTAAACGGGGGCTTTCAGCCCCAGCATTTT.

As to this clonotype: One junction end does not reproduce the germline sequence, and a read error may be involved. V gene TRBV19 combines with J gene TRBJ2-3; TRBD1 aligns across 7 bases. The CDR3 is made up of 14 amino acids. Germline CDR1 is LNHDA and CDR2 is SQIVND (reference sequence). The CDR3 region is CASGMTGNTDTQYF. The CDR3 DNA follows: TGTGCCAGTGGTATGACAGGGAACACAGATACGCAGTATTTT.

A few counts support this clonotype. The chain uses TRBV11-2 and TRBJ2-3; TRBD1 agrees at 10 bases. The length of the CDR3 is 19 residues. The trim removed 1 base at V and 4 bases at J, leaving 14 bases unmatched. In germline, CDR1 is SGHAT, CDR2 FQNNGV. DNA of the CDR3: TGTGCCAGCAGCTTAGGGAGGGACAGGGGTTTTAACTTGGCAGATACGCAGTATTTT. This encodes CASSLGRDRGFNLADTQYF.

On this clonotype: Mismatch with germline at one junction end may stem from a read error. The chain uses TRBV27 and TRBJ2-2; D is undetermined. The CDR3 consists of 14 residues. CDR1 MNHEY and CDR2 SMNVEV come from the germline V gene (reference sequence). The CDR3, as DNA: TGTGGCAGCAGTTTAGGGACGAACACCGGGGAGCTGTTTTTT. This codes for CGSSLGTNTGELFF.

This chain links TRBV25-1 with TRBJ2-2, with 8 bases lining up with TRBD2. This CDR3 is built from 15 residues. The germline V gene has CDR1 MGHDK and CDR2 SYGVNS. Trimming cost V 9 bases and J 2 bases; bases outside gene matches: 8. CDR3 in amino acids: CARGLTSGNTGELFF. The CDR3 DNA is TGTGCCAGAGGTCTCACTAGCGGAAACACCGGGGAGCTGTTTTTT.

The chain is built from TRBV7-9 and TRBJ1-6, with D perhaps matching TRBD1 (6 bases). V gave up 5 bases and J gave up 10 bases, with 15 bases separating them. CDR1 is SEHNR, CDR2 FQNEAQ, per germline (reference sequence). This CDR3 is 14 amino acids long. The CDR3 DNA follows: TGTGCCAGCAGCCCATCCAGGGGTATCTCACCCCTCCACTTT. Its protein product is CASSPSRGISPLHF. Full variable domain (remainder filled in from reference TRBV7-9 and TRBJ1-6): DTGVSQNPRHKITKRGQNVTFRCDPISEHNRLYWYRQTLGQGPEFLTYFQNEAQLEKSRLLSDRFSAERPKGSFSTLEIQRTEQGDSAMYLCASSPSRGISPLHFGNGTRLTVT.

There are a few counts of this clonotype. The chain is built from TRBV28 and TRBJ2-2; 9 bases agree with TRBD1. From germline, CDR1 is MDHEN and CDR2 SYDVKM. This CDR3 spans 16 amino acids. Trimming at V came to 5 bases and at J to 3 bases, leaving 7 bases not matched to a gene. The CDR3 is CASSTRTGDDTGELFF. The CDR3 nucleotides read TGTGCCAGCAGTACCCGGACAGGGGACGACACCGGGGAGCTGTTTTTT.

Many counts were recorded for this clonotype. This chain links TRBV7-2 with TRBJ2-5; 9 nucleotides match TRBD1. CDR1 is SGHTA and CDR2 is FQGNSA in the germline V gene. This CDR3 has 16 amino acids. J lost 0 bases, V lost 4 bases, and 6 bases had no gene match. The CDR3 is CASSSGTGSYQETQYF. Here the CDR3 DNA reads TGTGCCAGCAGCTCCGGGACAGGGTCGTACCAAGAGACCCAGTACTTC.

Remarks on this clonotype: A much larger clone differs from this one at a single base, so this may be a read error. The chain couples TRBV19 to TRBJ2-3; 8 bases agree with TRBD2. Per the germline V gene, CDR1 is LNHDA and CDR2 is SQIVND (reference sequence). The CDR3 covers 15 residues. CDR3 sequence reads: CTSSIGTRGTDTQYF. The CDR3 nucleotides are TGTACCAGTAGTATCGGGACTAGAGGCACAGATACGCAGTATTTT.

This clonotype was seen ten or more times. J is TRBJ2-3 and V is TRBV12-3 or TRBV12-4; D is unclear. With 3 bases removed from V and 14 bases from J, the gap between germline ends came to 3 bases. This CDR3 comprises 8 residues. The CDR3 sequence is CASSLGYF. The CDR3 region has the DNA TGTGCCAGCAGTTTGGGGTATTTT.